A single sample is the source of the 12 T cell receptor beta chains below, sequenced in a study of cytomegalovirus exposure and HLA in healthy donors. The PCR was carried out with 60 Vbeta primers and 13 Jbeta primers. Produced via immunoSEQ multiplex PCR; TCRdb's table is partial and in-frame only. The sample holds about 140,000 clones, about four fifths seen once. Sequencing used PBMCs. The receptors derive from a woman aged 40 to 55 in good health and CMV-seropositive.

The rearrangement links TRBV15 to TRBJ1-1; a possible D gene is TRBD1 (6 bases). V was cut by 2 bases and J by 7 bases, with 14 bases left in between. From germline, CDR1 is LNHNV and CDR2 YYDKDF (reference sequence). The CDR3 is 14 residues long. The CDR3 loop is CATSRPHRESEAFF. Here the CDR3 DNA reads TGTGCCACCAGCAGACCCCACAGGGAGAGTGAAGCTTTCTTT.

This chain connects TRBV15 to TRBJ1-5, with TRBD1 matching over 11 bases. The V gene's germline CDR1 is LNHNV and CDR2 YYDKDF (reference sequence). The CDR3 sequence is 17 residues long. With 1 base clipped from V and 4 bases from J, the junction kept 6 bases outside the gene matches. This CDR3 reads CATSRGTGGRSNQPQHF. The CDR3 nucleotides are TGTGCCACCAGCAGAGGGACAGGGGGCCGGTCTAATCAGCCCCAGCATTTT.

On this clone itself: Sequence at one end of the junction differs from germline and may be a read error. The chain couples TRBV29-1 to TRBJ2-2, with TRBD2 matching over 12 bases. From germline, CDR1 is SQVTM and CDR2 ANQGSEA. There are 15 residues in the CDR3. The CDR3 loop reads CSVEVPSGRVGELFF. In DNA form, the CDR3 reads TGCAGCGTAGAAGTTCCTAGCGGGAGGGTCGGGGAGCTGTTTTTT.

J is TRBJ2-7 and V is TRBV6-1; maybe TRBD2 (5 bases). V was pared by 6 bases and J by 0 bases, with 15 bases between. From germline, CDR1 is MNHNS and CDR2 SASEGT. The CDR3 has 15 amino acids. Here the CDR3 reads CASSPEGNLSYEQYF. CDR3 DNA: TGTGCCAGCAGCCCCGAGGGCAACCTCTCCTACGAGCAGTACTTC.

V and J are TRBV29-1 and TRBJ2-1; 10 bases are shared with TRBD2. Losses at the gene ends were 7 bases for V and 4 bases for J; bases not matched to a gene: 7. From germline, CDR1 is SQVTM and CDR2 ANQGSEA. The CDR3 consists of 14 residues. The CDR3 coding sequence is TGCAGCGGGACGACTAGCGGGCTTTACAATGAGCAGTTCTTC. Translated: CSGTTSGLYNEQFF.

This chain joins TRBV19 and TRBJ1-1; D gene ambiguous. Germline V CDR1 and CDR2: LNHDA, SQIVND (reference sequence). V was trimmed by 3 bases and J by 2 bases, leaving 7 bases between them. The CDR3 is made up of 13 amino acids. CDR3 nucleotide sequence: TGTGCCAGTAGTATTGGGCGAAACACTGAAGCTTTCTTT. Translating it yields CASSIGRNTEAFF.

This clone was detected a few times. The CDR3 spells CASTAATNEKLFF. The CDR3 DNA reads TGTGCCAGTACAGCCGCAACTAATGAAAAACTGTTTTTT. The rearrangement links TRBV7-9 to TRBJ1-4; D is unresolved. The CDR3 loop spans 13 amino acids. The germline gives CDR1 SEHNR, CDR2 FQNEAQ (reference sequence). Deletions cut 9 bases from V and 0 bases from J, with 8 bases between.

The chain joins TRBV5-6 to TRBJ2-7, with 8 positions matching TRBD2. V trimming: 3 bases; J trimming: 3 bases; junction bases outside the gene matches: 5. CDR3 length equals 14 residues. Germline CDR1 is SGHDT and CDR2 is YYEEEE. The CDR3 spells CASSSSGSIYEQYF. CDR3 in DNA: TGTGCCAGCAGCTCGAGCGGGAGTATCTACGAGCAGTACTTC.

The J gene is TRBJ2-1, the V gene TRBV7-9, with D possibly TRBD2 on 5 matching bases. CDR1 and CDR2 (germline): SEHNR, FQNEAQ (reference sequence). V lost 2 bases and J lost 6, with 11 bases in between. There are 14 residues in the CDR3. The CDR3, as DNA: TGTGCCAGCAGCTTATCAATCGCGGGCAATGAGCAGTTCTTC. Translation: CASSLSIAGNEQFF.

The chain employs TRBV2 and TRBJ2-1; 9 bases match TRBD1. Germline CDR1 and CDR2: SNHLY and FYNNEI. The CDR3 covers 15 residues. Losses at the gene ends were 0 bases for V and 8 bases for J; bases not matched to a gene: 5. This CDR3 is CASSEAGTGFDEQFF. CDR3 nucleotides: TGTGCCAGCAGTGAAGCAGGGACAGGGTTCGATGAGCAGTTCTTC.

The chain is built from TRBV19 and TRBJ2-7; D uncertain. The CDR3 is 16 residues long. The V end lost 4 bases, the J end lost 2 bases, and 18 bases lay between the germline ends. Per germline, CDR1 LNHDA and CDR2 SQIVND (reference sequence). CDR3 amino acids: CASSTLSRIRPYEQYF. The CDR3 nucleotides are TGTGCCAGTAGTACACTCTCCCGGATCAGGCCCTACGAGCAGTACTTC.

This rearrangement joins TRBV19 to TRBJ2-5; 11 bases align to TRBD1. The CDR3 length is 15 residues. The germline gives CDR1 LNHDA, CDR2 SQIVND (reference sequence). V lost 3 bases and J lost 7; bases outside the gene matches: 7. In DNA, the CDR3 is TGTGCCAGTAGTATGGCCGGGACAGGGGGGGGGACCCAGTACTTC. Translation gives CASSMAGTGGGTQYF.